The source of this TCR beta chain is a study of OX40 agonist ivuxolimab in advanced cancers. For the study in its entirety: Ivuxolimab, which targeted the costimulatory receptor OX40 (CD134), was an agonistic, fully human IgG2 monoclonal antibody. In the dose-escalation cohort, 65% to 85% of patients were male, and the mean age was roughly 56 years with a range of roughly 20 to 79. Peripheral TCRbeta sequencing was intended to test whether TCR sequence diversity was altered and clonal T-cell expansion was caused by ivuxolimab. Intravenous ivuxolimab was administered to patients every 2 weeks at six dose levels: 0.01, 0.1, 0.3, 1.5, 3 and 10 mg/kg. The paper describes the monotherapy dose-escalation part (N of about 47 patients) of the phase I trial of ivuxolimab. Among the approximately 50 dose-escalation patients, roughly 20 had hepatocellular carcinoma, about 15 melanoma, 9 renal cell carcinoma and 9 head and neck cancer. Partial responses were achieved by three dose-escalation patients, of whom one had hepatocellular carcinoma and two had cutaneous melanoma. Patients were allowed to have had prior anti-PD-1, anti-PD-L1 or anti-CTLA-4 therapy, and 40% to 45% of the dose-escalation patients had been treated with checkpoint inhibitors. Overall results and qualifications from the work: After ivuxolimab, more expanded clones were found on average in CD8+ T cells than in CD4+ T cells. In the 0.1-3.0 mg/kg groups, partial responders were among the patients with the lowest normalized peripheral clonal expansion, particularly in CD8+ T cells. Low levels of normalized T-cell clonal expansion were also seen in some patients who did not respond. Clonal expansion of both CD4+ and CD8+ blood T cells was observed from baseline to week 6 at doses 0.1 to 3.0 mg/kg. Antigen specificity was not determined for the clonally expanded peripheral T cells.

Genomic DNA was extracted from sorted cells for sequencing of the TCRbeta CDR3 region. The immunoSEQ Assay was used to sequence the TCRbeta CDR3 regions. TCRdb holds this immuneACCESS table with in-frame rearrangements only. Some clones are missing; in checked studies, unresolved V genes explain under half, and the rest has no known cause. The sample profile shows some 50,000 clones; over 70% of them were found once. About 1.8% of the sample is held by the ten biggest clonotypes. By sample share, this clone is medium-sized (0.01 to 0.1%). There is no known antigen for this receptor. One base away there is no much larger clone; base qualities are not given. CDR1 and CDR2 are read off the germline V gene as MDHEN and SYDVKM. Including the terminal cysteine and phenylalanine, the CDR3 comprises 18 residues. Solely the CDR3 DNA is kept, with 54 bases framed from the first base. Trimming takes 0 bases from V and 7 bases from J, and the germline ends sit 24 bases apart.

The trial excluded patients who had a history of autoimmune disease or were on systemic immunosuppression. Peripheral blood for TCR sequencing was collected from all dose cohorts at baseline, on cycle 4 day 1, and on cycle 7 day 1. Samples were obtained from an open-label, multicenter, first-in-human phase I dose-escalation trial of ivuxolimab. Adults with locally advanced or metastatic head and neck squamous cell, hepatocellular, melanoma or renal cell carcinoma were enrolled in the trial. CD4+ and CD8+ T cells were sorted separately from peripheral blood before TCR sequencing. This TCR was recovered from an adult with an advanced solid tumor such as melanoma, head and neck, liver or kidney cancer. This chain is built from TRBV28 and TRBJ1-1; TRBD1 is a weak D gene call, 6 bases matching. Sequenced here: CD4+ or CD8+ T cells sorted from blood, sampled in a trial of the OX40 agonist ivuxolimab. The DNA sequence follows: TGTGCCAGCAGTTTATGGGGTTATTCATGGGGGGCCATCAGTGAAGCTTTCTTT. Protein translation: CASSLWGYSWGAISEAFF.